This TCR beta chain is from a study of ipilimumab plus nivolumab after autologous stem cell transplantation. Sequencing was performed with immunoSEQ multiplex PCR; in TCRdb, only in-frame clones are kept and a portion is missing. The sample shows about 22,000 clones, roughly 74% of them seen only once. V was clipped by 0 bases and J by 3 bases, with 9 bases between them. Germline values: CDR1 SGDLS, CDR2 YYNGEE. The CDR3 length is 14 residues. This clone rates as medium-sized. At the DNA level, this CDR3 is encoded by other sequences in the same sample as well. The rearrangement links TRBV9 to TRBJ2-5; D is undetermined. Sequenced material: PBMCs, taken in a trial of ipilimumab plus nivolumab as post-transplant consolidation. The TCR was taken from a male donor with diffuse large B-cell lymphoma. The CDR3 DNA follows: TGTGCCAGCAGCGTAGATCTGAGAGAAGAGACCCAGTACTTC. Residues: CASSVDLREETQYF.